The source of this TCR beta chain is a study of CD8+ T cells in alopecia areata. cDNA prepared by RNA extraction and subsequent reverse transcription served as the template for sequencing. Produced via immunoSEQ multiplex PCR; TCRdb's table is partial and in-frame only. There are roughly 250,000 clones in the sample; 67% occur only once, and 1% to 1.5% lies in the top ten. The CDR3 is 13 residues long. Germline V lookup: CDR1 SQVTM, CDR2 ANQGSEA. The ends lost 7 bases at V and 0 bases at J; junction bases unmatched: 3. The TCR sequence derives from a human donor with alopecia areata. The sample here was CD4+ T cells sorted from blood, taken at week 0. This chain connects TRBV29-1 to TRBJ1-2; TRBD1 matches 9 bases. In DNA, the CDR3 is TGCAGCGGTGGACAGGGGACTAACTATGGCTACACCTTC. As protein: CSGGQGTNYGYTF.